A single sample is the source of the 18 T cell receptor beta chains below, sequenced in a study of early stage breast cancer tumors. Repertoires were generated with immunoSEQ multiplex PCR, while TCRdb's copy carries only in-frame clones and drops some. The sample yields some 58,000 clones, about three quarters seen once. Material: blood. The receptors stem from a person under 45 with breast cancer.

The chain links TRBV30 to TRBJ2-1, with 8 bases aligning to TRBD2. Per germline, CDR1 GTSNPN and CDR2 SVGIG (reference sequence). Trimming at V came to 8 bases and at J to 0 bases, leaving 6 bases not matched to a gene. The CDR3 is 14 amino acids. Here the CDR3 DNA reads TGTGCCACAACCGGGACTAGCTCCTACAATGAGCAGTTCTTC. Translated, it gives CATTGTSSYNEQFF.

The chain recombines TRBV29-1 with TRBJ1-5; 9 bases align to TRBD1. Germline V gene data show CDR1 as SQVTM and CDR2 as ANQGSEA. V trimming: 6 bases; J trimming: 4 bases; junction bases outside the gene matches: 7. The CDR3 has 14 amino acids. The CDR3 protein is CSVRMGTGNQPQHF. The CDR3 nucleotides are TGCAGCGTCCGAATGGGGACAGGGAATCAGCCCCAGCATTTT. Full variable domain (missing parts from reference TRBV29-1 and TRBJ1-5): SAVISQKPSRDICQRGTSLTIQCQVDSQVTMMFWYRQQPGQSLTLIATANQGSEATYESGFVIDKFPISRPNLTFSTLTVSNMSPEDSSIYLCSVRMGTGNQPQHFGDGTRLSIL.

The CDR3 DNA is TGCGCCAGCTCCAGGGTACAGGGTGAAACCTCTGAAGCTTTCTTT. This encodes CASSRVQGETSEAFF. The V gene is TRBV5-1, the J gene TRBJ1-1; maybe TRBD1 (6 bases). Trimming took off 7 bases at V and 6 bases at J, with 22 bases between the two ends. Germline V CDR1 and CDR2: SGHRS, YFSETQ. CDR3 length: 15 residues.

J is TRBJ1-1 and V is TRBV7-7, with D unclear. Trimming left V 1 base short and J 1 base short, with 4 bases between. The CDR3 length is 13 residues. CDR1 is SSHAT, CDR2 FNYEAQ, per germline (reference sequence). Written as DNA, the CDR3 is TGTGCCAGCAGCTTAGGGGAGAACACTGAAGCTTTCTTT. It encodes CASSLGENTEAFF. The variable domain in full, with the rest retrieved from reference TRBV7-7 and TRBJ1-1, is GAGVSQSPRYKVTKRGQDVTLRCDPISSHATLYWYQQALGQGPEFLTYFNYEAQPDKSGLPSDRFSAERPEGSISTLTIQRTEQRDSAMYRCASSLGENTEAFFGQGTRLTVV.

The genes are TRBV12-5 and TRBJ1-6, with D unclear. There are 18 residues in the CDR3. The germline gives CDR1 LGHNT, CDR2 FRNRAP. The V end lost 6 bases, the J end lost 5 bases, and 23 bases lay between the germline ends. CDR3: CASGWTGWAVKDNSPLHF. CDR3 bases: TGTGCTAGTGGATGGACGGGGTGGGCCGTCAAGGATAATTCACCCCTCCACTTT.

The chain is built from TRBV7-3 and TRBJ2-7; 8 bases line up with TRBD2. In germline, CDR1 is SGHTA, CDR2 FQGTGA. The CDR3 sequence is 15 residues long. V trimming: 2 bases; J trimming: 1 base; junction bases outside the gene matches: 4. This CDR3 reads CASSLGTSGSYEQYF. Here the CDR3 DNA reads TGTGCCAGCAGCTTAGGTACTAGCGGTTCCTACGAGCAGTACTTC.

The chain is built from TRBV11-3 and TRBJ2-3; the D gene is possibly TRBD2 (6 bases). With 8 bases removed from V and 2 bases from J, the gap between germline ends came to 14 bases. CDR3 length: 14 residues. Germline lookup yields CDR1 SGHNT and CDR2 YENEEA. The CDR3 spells CASGVGGATDTQYF. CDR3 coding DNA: TGTGCCAGCGGCGTGGGAGGAGCCACAGATACGCAGTATTTT. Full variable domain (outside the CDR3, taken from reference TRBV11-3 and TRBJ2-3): EAGVVQSPRYKIIEKKQPVAFWCNPISGHNTLYWYLQNLGQGPELLIRYENEEAVDDSQLPKDRFSAERLKGVDSTLKIQPAELGDSAVYLCASGVGGATDTQYFGPGTRLTVL.

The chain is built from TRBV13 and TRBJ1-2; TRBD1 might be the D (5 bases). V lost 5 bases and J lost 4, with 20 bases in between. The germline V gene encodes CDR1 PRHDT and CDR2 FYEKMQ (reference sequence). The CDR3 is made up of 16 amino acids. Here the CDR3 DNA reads TGTGCCAGCAGCGCCGGACACGCTCAACGTGTCTATGGCTACACCTTC. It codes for CASSAGHAQRVYGYTF.

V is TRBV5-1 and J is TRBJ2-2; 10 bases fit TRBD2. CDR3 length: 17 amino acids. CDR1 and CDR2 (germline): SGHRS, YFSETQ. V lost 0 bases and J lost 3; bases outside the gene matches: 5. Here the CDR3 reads CASSLGTSGFHTGELFF. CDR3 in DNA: TGCGCCAGCAGCTTGGGGACTAGCGGTTTTCACACCGGGGAGCTGTTTTTT.

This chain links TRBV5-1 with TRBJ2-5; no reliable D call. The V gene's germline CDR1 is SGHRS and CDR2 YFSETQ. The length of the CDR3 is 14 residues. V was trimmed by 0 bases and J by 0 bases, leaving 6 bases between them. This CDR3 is CASSLGVNQETQYF. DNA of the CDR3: TGCGCCAGCAGCTTGGGGGTTAACCAAGAGACCCAGTACTTC. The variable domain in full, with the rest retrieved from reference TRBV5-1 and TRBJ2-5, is KAGVTQTPRYLIKTRGQQVTLSCSPISGHRSVSWYQQTPGQGLQFLFEYFSETQRNKGNFPGRFSGRQFSNSRSEMNVSTLELGDSALYLCASSLGVNQETQYFGPGTRLLVL.

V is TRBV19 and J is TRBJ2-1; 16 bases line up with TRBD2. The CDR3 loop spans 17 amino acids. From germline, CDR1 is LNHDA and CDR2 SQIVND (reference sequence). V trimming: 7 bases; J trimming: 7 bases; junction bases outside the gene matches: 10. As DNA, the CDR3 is TGTGCCAGTAAGGGACTAGCGGGAGGGCCTCGGTGGAATGAGCAGTTCTTC. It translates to CASKGLAGGPRWNEQFF. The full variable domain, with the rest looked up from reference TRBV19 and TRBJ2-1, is DGGITQSPKYLFRKEGQNVTLSCEQNLNHDAMYWYRQDPGQGLRLIYYSQIVNDFQKGDIAEGYSVSREKKESFPLTVTSAQKNPTAFYLCASKGLAGGPRWNEQFFGPGTRLTVL.

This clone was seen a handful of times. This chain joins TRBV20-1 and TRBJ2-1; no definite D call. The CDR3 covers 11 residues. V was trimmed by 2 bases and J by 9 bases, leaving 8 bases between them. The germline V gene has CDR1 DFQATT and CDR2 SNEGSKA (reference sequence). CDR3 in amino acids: CSARQTSEQFF. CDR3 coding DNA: TGCAGTGCTAGACAAACCTCTGAGCAGTTCTTC.

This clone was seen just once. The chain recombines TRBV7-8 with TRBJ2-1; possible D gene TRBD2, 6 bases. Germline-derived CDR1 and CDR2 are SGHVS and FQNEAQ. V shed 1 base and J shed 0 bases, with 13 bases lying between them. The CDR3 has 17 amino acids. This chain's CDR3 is CASSLGRAGSSYNEQFF. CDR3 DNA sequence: TGTGCCAGCAGCTTAGGCCGCGCCGGGAGCTCCTACAATGAGCAGTTCTTC. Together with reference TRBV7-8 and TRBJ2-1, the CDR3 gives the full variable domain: GAGVSQSPRYKVAKRGQDVALRCDPISGHVSLFWYQQALGQGPEFLTYFQNEAQLDKSGLPSDRFFAERPEGSVSTLKIQRTQQEDSAVYLCASSLGRAGSSYNEQFFGPGTRLTVL.

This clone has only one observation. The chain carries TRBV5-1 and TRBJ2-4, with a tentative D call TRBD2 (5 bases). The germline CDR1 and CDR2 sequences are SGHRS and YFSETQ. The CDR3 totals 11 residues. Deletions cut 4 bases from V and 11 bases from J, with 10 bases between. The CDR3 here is CASSPGLVQYF. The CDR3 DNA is TGCGCCAGCAGCCCCGGACTCGTTCAGTACTTC.

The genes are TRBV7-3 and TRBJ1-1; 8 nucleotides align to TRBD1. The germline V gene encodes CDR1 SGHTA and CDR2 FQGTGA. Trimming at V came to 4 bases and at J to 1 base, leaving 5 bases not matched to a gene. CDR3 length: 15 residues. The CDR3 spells CASSSHGQGNTEAFF. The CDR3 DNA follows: TGTGCCAGCAGCTCACACGGACAGGGGAACACTGAAGCTTTCTTT.

The CDR3 nucleotides are TGCGCCAGCAGCCAGACTAGCGGGAGGGAGACCCAGTACTTC. Protein sequence: CASSQTSGRETQYF. The chain is built from TRBV5-1 and TRBJ2-5; TRBD2 matches 13 bases. The CDR3 is made up of 14 amino acids. CDR1 and CDR2 (germline): SGHRS, YFSETQ. The V gene end was trimmed by 4 bases and the J gene end by 5 bases; junction bases not matched to a gene: 2.

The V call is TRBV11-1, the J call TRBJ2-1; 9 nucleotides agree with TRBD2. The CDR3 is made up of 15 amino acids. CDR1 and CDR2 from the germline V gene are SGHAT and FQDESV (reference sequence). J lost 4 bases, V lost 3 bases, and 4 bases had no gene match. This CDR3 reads CASSFSGSRYNEQFF. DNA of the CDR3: TGTGCCAGCAGCTTTAGCGGGAGTAGGTACAATGAGCAGTTCTTC.

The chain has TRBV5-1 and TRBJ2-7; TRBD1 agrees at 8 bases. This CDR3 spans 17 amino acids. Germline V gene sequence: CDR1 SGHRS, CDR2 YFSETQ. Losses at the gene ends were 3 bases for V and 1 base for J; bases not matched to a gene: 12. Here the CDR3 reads CASSSPPGQDFSYEQYF. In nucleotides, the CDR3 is TGCGCCAGCAGCTCACCACCGGGACAGGACTTTTCCTACGAGCAGTACTTC.